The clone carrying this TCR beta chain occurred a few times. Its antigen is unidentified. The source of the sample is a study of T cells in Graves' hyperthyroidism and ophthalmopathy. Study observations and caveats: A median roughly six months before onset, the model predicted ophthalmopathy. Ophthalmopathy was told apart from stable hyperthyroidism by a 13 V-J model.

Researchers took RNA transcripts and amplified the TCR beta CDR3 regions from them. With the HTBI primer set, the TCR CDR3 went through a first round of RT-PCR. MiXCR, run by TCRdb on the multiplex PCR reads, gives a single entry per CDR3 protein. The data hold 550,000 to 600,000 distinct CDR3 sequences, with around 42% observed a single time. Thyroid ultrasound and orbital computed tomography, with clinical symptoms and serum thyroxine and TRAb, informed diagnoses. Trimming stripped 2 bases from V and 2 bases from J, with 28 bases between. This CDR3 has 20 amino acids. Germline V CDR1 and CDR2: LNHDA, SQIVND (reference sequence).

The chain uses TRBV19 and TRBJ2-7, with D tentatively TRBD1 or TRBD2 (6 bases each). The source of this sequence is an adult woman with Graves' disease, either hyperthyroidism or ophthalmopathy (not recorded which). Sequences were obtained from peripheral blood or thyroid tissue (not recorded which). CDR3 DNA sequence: TGTGCCAGTAGTATAAAGGCCCCTAGCGTCTCAAGGGGGGTTCCCTACGAGCAGTACTTC. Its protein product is CASSIKAPSVSRGVPYEQYF.